Listed below are T cell receptor beta chains from one sample, sequenced in a study of T cell repertoires in cytomegalovirus infection. TCRdb re-called the reads through MiXCR, storing one row per CDR3 protein. The table records 740,000 or so distinct CDR3 sequences, 35% of them present only once. The source material was PBMCs. These TCRs come from a human donor in good health (CMV status not recorded). Some clones in this sample may be carry-over from other donors' samples. Both conserved end residues are part of each CDR3. Fields, in order: V gene, J gene, clone size, D gene, CDR3 protein, CDR3 DNA. The D gene is left open where the match is weak. Expanded clones are given a class, and other clones once, few, many or no size at all.

TRBV4-3	TRBJ1-1	few	NA	CASSQDGRTAEAFF	TGCGCCAGCAGCCAAGATGGGAGGACAGCTGAAGCTTTCTTT
TRBV2	TRBJ2-3	NA	TRBD2	CASSEGGGDTQYF	TGTGCCAGCAGTGAGGGGGGGGGTGATACGCAGTATTTT
TRBV20-1	TRBJ2-7	NA	NA	CSARGGVPERYEQYF	TGCAGTGCTAGGGGCGGGGTCCCGGAAAGGTACGAGCAGTACTTC
TRBV5-1	TRBJ2-1	NA	TRBD2	CASSLAGGALDEQFF	TGCGCCAGCAGCTTGGCCGGGGGGGCCTTAGATGAGCAGTTCTTC
TRBV5-4	TRBJ2-1	NA	TRBD2	CASSSLGLAGGYEQFF	TGTGCCAGCAGCTCCCTGGGACTAGCGGGAGGATATGAGCAGTTCTTC
TRBV7-6	TRBJ2-5	few	TRBD1	CASSFLDRAQETQYF	TGTGCCAGCAGCTTCCTGGACAGGGCCCAAGAGACCCAGTACTTC
TRBV6-6	TRBJ1-4	NA	TRBD1	CASSYSGTAAEKLFF	TGTGCCAGCAGTTACTCCGGGACAGCTGCTGAAAAACTGTTTTTT
TRBV24-1	TRBJ1-2	few	TRBD1	CATSDPDRDYGYTF	TGTGCCACCAGTGACCCGGACAGGGACTATGGCTACACCTTC
TRBV7-9	TRBJ1-3	few	NA	CASSFAGRSGNTIYF	TGTGCCAGCAGCTTCGCAGGACGCTCTGGAAACACCATATATTTT
TRBV7-9	TRBJ1-4	many	NA	CASSFPARSEKLFF	TGTGCCAGCAGCTTCCCAGCTAGGAGTGAAAAACTGTTTTTT
TRBV7-8	TRBJ1-6	many	NA	CASSLSPKTGHQNSPLHF	TGTGCCAGCAGCTTATCCCCAAAAACGGGACACCAAAATTCACCCCTCCACTTT
TRBV28	TRBJ1-1	NA	NA	CASSPKTGRTEDFF	TGTGCCAGCAGTCCCAAAACAGGGCGTACTGAAGATTTCTTT
TRBV28	TRBJ2-7	few	TRBD1	CASSPTTGYHEQYF	TGTGCCAGCAGTCCGACGACAGGGTACCACGAGCAGTACTTC
TRBV28	TRBJ2-5	NA	NA	CASSYFPGVARETQYF	TGTGCCAGCAGCTACTTTCCGGGGGTGGCCAGGGAGACCCAGTACTTC
TRBV28	TRBJ1-2	NA	NA	CASSLTGREIKNGYTF	TGTGCCAGCAGTTTAACAGGGAGAGAAATTAAGAATGGCTACACCTTC
TRBV28	TRBJ2-3	NA	NA	CASGGLTDTQYF	TGTGCCAGCGGGGGTCTCACAGATACGCAGTATTTT
TRBV19	TRBJ2-3	NA	NA	CTSSISDGTDTQYF	TGTACCAGTAGTATATCGGACGGCACAGATACGCAGTATTTT
TRBV28	TRBJ2-1	NA	NA	CASSLFGGRFNEQFF	TGTGCCAGCAGTTTATTCGGGGGGCGGTTCAATGAGCAGTTCTTC
TRBV5-1	TRBJ2-1	NA	TRBD2	CASTYGGGTRQFF	TGCGCCAGTACGTACGGGGGGGGAACACGCCAGTTCTTC
TRBV7-9	TRBJ2-3	NA	NA	CASSLYSSDTQYF	TGTGCCAGCAGCTTATACAGCTCAGATACGCAGTATTTT
TRBV20-1	TRBJ2-3	few	TRBD1	CSARANRGRTDTQYF	TGCAGTGCTAGAGCGAACAGGGGGCGGACAGATACGCAGTATTTT
TRBV6-5	TRBJ2-7	NA	TRBD2	CASSTGTSGYNEQYF	TGTGCCAGCAGCACCGGGACTAGCGGGTATAACGAGCAGTACTTC
TRBV14	TRBJ1-5	few	TRBD1	CASSRGGGQPQHF	TGTGCCAGCAGCCGAGGGGGCGGTCAGCCCCAGCATTTT
TRBV5-6	TRBJ1-1	once	NA	CASRGKFTESFF	TGTGCCAGCAGGGGGAAGTTCACTGAATCTTTCTTT
TRBV28	TRBJ1-2	NA	NA	CASSPIDRDYGYTF	TGTGCCAGCAGTCCAATTGACCGTGACTATGGCTACACCTTC
TRBV7-9	TRBJ2-7	NA	TRBD1	CASSPGGPHGFYEQYF	TGTGCCAGCAGCCCAGGGGGCCCACATGGATTCTACGAGCAGTACTTC
TRBV14	TRBJ1-4	NA	NA	CASSQYPPGEKLFF	TGTGCCAGCAGCCAGTACCCCCCTGGGGAAAAACTGTTTTTT
TRBV19	TRBJ1-5	few	NA	CASSMAGGNQPQHF	TGTGCCAGTAGTATGGCAGGGGGCAATCAGCCCCAGCATTTT
TRBV14	TRBJ2-7	NA	TRBD1	CASSLDRVQSYEQYF	TGTGCCAGCAGCCTAGACAGGGTCCAGTCTTACGAGCAGTACTTC
TRBV7-2	TRBJ2-5	NA	TRBD1	CASSLGRTGRTFLETQYF	TGTGCCAGCAGCTTAGGCAGGACAGGGCGAACTTTTTTAGAGACCCAGTACTTC
TRBV15	TRBJ2-2	NA	TRBD2	CATSRGGRGDTGELFF	TGTGCCACCAGCAGGGGCGGGAGGGGCGACACCGGGGAGCTGTTTTTT
TRBV7-9	TRBJ2-7	NA	TRBD2	CASSRFVSRTSEYEQYF	TGTGCCAGCAGCCGGTTTGTTTCTAGGACTAGCGAGTACGAGCAGTACTTC
TRBV7-2	TRBJ2-1	NA	TRBD2	CASSLARGVYNEQFF	TGTGCCAGCAGCTTAGCCCGGGGGGTCTACAATGAGCAGTTCTTC
TRBV7-2	TRBJ2-2	NA	NA	CASSFFGQPTGELFF	TGTGCCAGCAGCTTCTTCGGCCAGCCAACCGGGGAGCTGTTTTTT
TRBV12-3/TRBV12-4	TRBJ2-5	NA	NA	CASRTTGSGAQETQYF	TGTGCCAGCAGGACCACAGGGAGTGGGGCTCAAGAGACCCAGTACTTC
TRBV7-9	TRBJ1-1	NA	NA	CASTKLSGGMNTEAFF	TGTGCCAGCACCAAGCTTAGCGGGGGGATGAACACTGAAGCTTTCTTT
TRBV20-1	TRBJ2-1	few	TRBD2	CSARMGLAGYNEQFF	TGCAGTGCTAGAATGGGACTAGCGGGTTACAATGAGCAGTTCTTC
TRBV5-1	TRBJ2-7	few	TRBD2	CASSSGLAGGPSSYEQYF	TGCGCCAGCAGCTCGGGACTAGCGGGAGGACCAAGCTCCTACGAGCAGTACTTC
TRBV7-6	TRBJ1-4	NA	NA	CASSLARGANEKLFF	TGTGCCAGCAGCTTAGCAAGGGGGGCGAATGAAAAACTGTTTTTT
TRBV7-8	TRBJ2-2	many	NA	CASSPRTSANTGELFF	TGTGCCAGCAGCCCTCGGACATCCGCGAACACCGGGGAGCTGTTTTTT
TRBV12-3/TRBV12-4	TRBJ1-6	NA	NA	CASSLTGENSPLHF	TGTGCCAGCAGTCTAACCGGGGAAAATTCACCCCTCCACTTT
TRBV20-1	TRBJ1-3	few	NA	CSARRDPSGNTIYF	TGCAGTGCTAGGAGGGACCCCTCTGGAAACACCATATATTTT
TRBV6-6	TRBJ2-1	NA	TRBD2	CASSSSGGHMMKQFF	TGTGCCAGCAGTTCGAGCGGGGGTCATATGATGAAGCAGTTCTTC
TRBV7-2	TRBJ1-5	many	NA	CASSPDGAGSPQPQHF	TGTGCCAGCAGCCCCGACGGGGCAGGGTCCCCTCAGCCCCAGCATTTT
TRBV28	TRBJ2-7	many	NA	CASSLGEKYEQYF	TGTGCCAGCAGTTTAGGGGAGAAGTACGAGCAGTACTTC
TRBV4-1	TRBJ2-7	many	TRBD1	CASSPGGQGRSYEQYF	TGCGCCAGCAGCCCCGGGGGACAGGGACGATCCTACGAGCAGTACTTC
TRBV12-3/TRBV12-4	TRBJ1-2	once	NA	CASIATWTDGYTF	TGTGCCAGCATTGCCACTTGGACAGATGGCTACACCTTC
TRBV27	TRBJ2-3	NA	NA	CASSLQGNRASTDTQYF	TGTGCCAGCAGTTTACAGGGGAACAGAGCTAGCACAGATACGCAGTATTTT